The 24 T cell receptor beta chains below all came from one sample that was sequenced in a study of cytotoxic CD8 clonotypes in ibrutinib-treated CLL. Repertoires were generated with immunoSEQ multiplex PCR, while TCRdb's copy carries only in-frame clones and drops some. The sample includes more than 200,000 clones, 70% seen only once; the top ten take just over 15%. Material: PBMCs, obtained after 24 months of ibrutinib treatment. The receptors stem from a human donor with chronic lymphocytic leukemia.

This clone has a handful of counts. This rearrangement joins TRBV28 to TRBJ1-5; no firm D call. Germline CDR1 reads MDHEN; CDR2 reads SYDVKM. Trimming cost V 6 bases and J 5 bases, with 11 bases left between them. The CDR3 is made up of 13 amino acids. In nucleotides, the CDR3 is TGTGCCAGCAGGCCTACTACTGATCAGCCCCAGCATTTT. This encodes CASRPTTDQPQHF. Full variable domain (missing parts from reference TRBV28 and TRBJ1-5): DVKVTQSSRYLVKRTGEKVFLECVQDMDHENMFWYRQDPGLGLRLIYFSYDVKMKEKGDIPEGYSVSREKKERFSLILESASTNQTSMYLCASRPTTDQPQHFGDGTRLSIL.

This clone was detected only a few times. The rearrangement joins TRBV15 to TRBJ1-5; D may be TRBD1 (5 bases). CDR3 length: 19 residues. V dropped 1 base and J dropped 5 bases, with 24 bases sitting between them. Per germline, CDR1 LNHNV and CDR2 YYDKDF (reference sequence). In nucleotides, the CDR3 is TGTGCCACCAGCAGAGGGTCAAAATCAAGGGGTCCCAGGGATCAGCCCCAGCATTTT. The encoded protein is CATSRGSKSRGPRDQPQHF.

The V call is TRBV28, the J call TRBJ2-5; TRBD1 matches at 7 bases. Germline CDR1 reads MDHEN; CDR2 reads SYDVKM. Trimming at V came to 7 bases and at J to 0 bases, leaving 8 bases not matched to a gene. The CDR3 extends over 15 amino acids. The CDR3 is CASIGQGTDQETQYF. The CDR3 DNA reads as TGTGCCAGCATCGGTCAAGGGACAGACCAAGAGACCCAGTACTTC.

The chain couples TRBV6-6 to TRBJ2-7; 10 bases line up with TRBD2. J was trimmed by 0 bases and V by 5 bases; bases with no gene match: 7. The CDR3 consists of 16 residues. CDR1 and CDR2 (germline): MNHNY, SVGAGI (reference sequence). The CDR3, as DNA: TGTGCCAGCAGTGCGCTAGGACTAGCGGCCTCCTACGAGCAGTACTTC. Protein sequence: CASSALGLAASYEQYF.

This clone was seen only a few times. The chain joins TRBV29-1 to TRBJ2-3; 10 nucleotides match TRBD2. The CDR3 is made up of 15 amino acids. In germline, CDR1 is SQVTM, CDR2 ANQGSEA. The trim removed 7 bases at V and 1 base at J, leaving 8 bases unmatched. The CDR3 here is CSGRGLAGGTDTQYF. The DNA of the CDR3 is TGCAGCGGCCGAGGGCTAGCGGGGGGCACAGATACGCAGTATTTT.

This clone has a handful of counts. The chain is built from TRBV7-9 and TRBJ1-1; the D is unclear. Trimming took 1 base from V and 1 from J, leaving 1 base between them. The CDR3 length is 12 residues. CDR1 SEHNR and CDR2 FQNEAQ come from the germline V gene (reference sequence). Here the CDR3 DNA reads TGTGCCAGCAGCTTAGAGAACACTGAAGCTTTCTTT. Translation: CASSLENTEAFF. Variable domain in full (rest from reference TRBV7-9 and TRBJ1-1): DTGVSQNPRHKITKRGQNVTFRCDPISEHNRLYWYRQTLGQGPEFLTYFQNEAQLEKSRLLSDRFSAERPKGSFSTLEIQRTEQGDSAMYLCASSLENTEAFFGQGTRLTVV.

This clone was detected only once. The CDR3 reads CASSVARDEAYEQYF. CDR3 in DNA: TGTGCCAGCAGCGTAGCCCGGGACGAAGCCTACGAGCAGTACTTC. The chain joins TRBV9 to TRBJ2-7, with D perhaps being TRBD1 or TRBD2 (5 bases each). CDR1 and CDR2 from the germline V gene are SGDLS and YYNGEE. There are 15 residues in the CDR3. The V gene lost 0 bases and the J gene lost 2 bases, with 12 bases spanning the gap.

The V call is TRBV9, the J call TRBJ2-5; the match to TRBD1 covers 7 bases. J was trimmed by 4 bases and V by 3 bases; bases with no gene match: 9. The CDR3 is made up of 15 amino acids. Germline assignment: CDR1 SGDLS and CDR2 YYNGEE. This CDR3 reads CASSARQGGAETQYF. The CDR3 DNA follows: TGTGCCAGCAGCGCAAGACAGGGTGGGGCAGAGACCCAGTACTTC.

This clone has just a few counts. The same CDR3 can be traced to other DNA sequences in this sample. The chain employs TRBV9 and TRBJ1-2; no clear D. With 3 bases removed from V and 5 bases from J, the gap between germline ends came to 2 bases. The CDR3 spans 10 residues. The V gene's germline CDR1 is SGDLS and CDR2 YYNGEE. CDR3 sequence (DNA): TGTGCCAGCAGCGGGTATGGCTACACCTTC. This translates into CASSGYGYTF.

This chain's CDR3 is CASSLEGDHEQYF. In nucleotides, the CDR3 is TGCGCCAGCAGCTTGGAAGGGGACCACGAGCAGTACTTC. The rearrangement links TRBV5-1 to TRBJ2-7; D is perhaps TRBD1 or TRBD2 (5 bases each). Trimming shortened V by 0 bases and J by 5 bases, and 9 bases separated the two germline ends. CDR3 length: 13 residues. CDR1 and CDR2 from the germline V gene are SGHRS and YFSETQ.

The J gene is TRBJ2-7, the V gene TRBV6-1; 8 positions match TRBD2. The CDR3 is 15 residues long. V shed 7 bases, J shed 5 bases, and the junction held 13 bases outside the gene matches. CDR1 is MNHNS, CDR2 SASEGT, per germline. CDR3 region: CASTLIAGRSDEQYF. For the CDR3, the DNA is TGTGCCAGCACCCTTATAGCGGGAAGGTCTGACGAGCAGTACTTC.

This rearrangement joins TRBV6-5 to TRBJ2-2, with 10 nucleotides matching TRBD1. V lost 6 bases to trimming and J lost 4 bases; unmatched junction nucleotides: 5. The CDR3 runs 15 residues. Germline CDR1 and CDR2: MNHEY and SVGAGI. CDR3 sequence reads: CASRPRQGATGELFF. The CDR3 DNA reads as TGTGCCAGCAGACCGCGACAGGGGGCCACCGGGGAGCTGTTTTTT.

A single count supports this clone. J is TRBJ1-3 and V is TRBV13; D gene ambiguous. Germline lookup yields CDR1 PRHDT and CDR2 FYEKMQ (reference sequence). V lost 0 bases to trimming and J lost 3 bases, with 3 bases between them. This CDR3 spans 13 amino acids. Written as DNA, the CDR3 is TGTGCCAGCAGCTTAGGAGATGGAAACACCATATATTTT. This encodes CASSLGDGNTIYF. Full variable domain (rest looked up from reference TRBV13 and TRBJ1-3): AAGVIQSPRHLIKEKRETATLKCYPIPRHDTVYWYQQGPGQDPQFLISFYEKMQSDKGSIPDRFSAQQFSDYHSELNMSSLELGDSALYFCASSLGDGNTIYFGEGSWLTVV.

V is TRBV5-1 and J is TRBJ2-6; D not certain. Germline V gene lookup returns CDR1 SGHRS and CDR2 YFSETQ. Trimming took off 4 bases at V and 0 bases at J, with 14 bases between the two ends. The CDR3 totals 17 residues. The CDR3 reads CASSIDLSSSGANVLTF. The CDR3 DNA reads TGCGCCAGCAGCATAGACCTTTCCAGCTCTGGGGCCAACGTCCTGACTTTC.

V and J are TRBV21-1 and TRBJ1-1. TRBV21-1 is a known pseudogene. The CDR3 covers 19 residues. The CDR3, as DNA: TGTGCCAGCAGCCCTAAAGGGCCCTGGGGGGGCGGAATGAACACTGAAGCTTTCTTT. This codes for CASSPKGPWGGGMNTEAFF.

The CDR3 protein is CASSFPLTGGAFF. As DNA, the CDR3 is TGTGCCAGCAGCTTTCCCCTGACCGGGGGAGCTTTCTTT. The J gene is TRBJ1-1, the V gene TRBV11-2; D might be TRBD1 (5 bases). Deletions cut 3 bases from V and 10 bases from J, with 15 bases between. Germline CDR1 and CDR2: SGHAT and FQNNGV. This CDR3 is built from 13 residues.

This chain connects TRBV25-1 to TRBJ1-4; 7 nucleotides match TRBD1. The germline gives CDR1 MGHDK, CDR2 SYGVNS. V lost 3 bases and J lost 4; bases outside the gene matches: 5. This CDR3 contains 15 residues. DNA of the CDR3: TGTGCCAGCAGTGACGTGACAGGGAATAATGAAAAACTGTTTTTT. Translation gives CASSDVTGNNEKLFF.

Only a few counts were recorded for this clone. Written as DNA, the CDR3 is TGTGCCATCCGACAGGGGATAGATGAGCAGTTCTTC. Its translation is CAIRQGIDEQFF. The chain couples TRBV6-9 to TRBJ2-1, with 8 bases aligning to TRBD1. The germline CDR1 and CDR2 sequences are MNHGY and SVAAGI. V gave up 10 bases and J gave up 8 bases; unmatched junction bases: 7. There are 12 residues in the CDR3.

V is TRBV6-5 and J is TRBJ1-5, with D uncertain. Germline values: CDR1 MNHEY, CDR2 SVGAGI. The germline V and J ends were trimmed by 0 bases and 1 base, with 4 bases remaining between them. The CDR3 length is 14 residues. CDR3 protein: CASSYSGSNQPQHF. The CDR3 nucleotides read TGTGCCAGCAGTTACTCTGGGAGCAATCAGCCCCAGCATTTT.

This chain connects TRBV11-2 to TRBJ2-1; 9 bases are shared with TRBD2. Germline assignment: CDR1 SGHAT and CDR2 FQNNGV. The CDR3 length is 15 residues. The V gene end was trimmed by 7 bases and the J gene end by 7 bases; junction bases not matched to a gene: 11. The CDR3 bases are TGTGCCAGCACGGGTAGCGGGAGAACGGGGAATGAGCAGTTCTTC. It translates to CASTGSGRTGNEQFF.

The chain combines TRBV25-1 with TRBJ2-1; TRBD2 might be the D (6 bases). Germline V CDR1 and CDR2: MGHDK, SYGVNS. The CDR3 length is 11 residues. V was shortened by 5 bases and J by 9 bases, with 8 bases between the two germline ends. The CDR3: CASSRGTEQFF. The CDR3 DNA follows: TGTGCCAGCAGTCGGGGGACTGAGCAGTTCTTC.

The rearrangement links TRBV27 to TRBJ2-7, with 10 bases fitting TRBD1. The CDR3 runs 16 residues. V lost 6 bases, J lost 2 bases, and 10 bases stayed unmatched. Per germline, CDR1 MNHEY and CDR2 SMNVEV (reference sequence). The CDR3 nucleotides are TGTGCCAGCAGAGATACCGGGACAGGGGTGGCCTACGAGCAGTACTTC. Its translation is CASRDTGTGVAYEQYF.

The sample holds a few counts of this clone. The rearrangement uses TRBV28 and TRBJ2-7; maybe TRBD1 (6 bases). The CDR3 spans 14 residues. Germline loops: CDR1 MDHEN, CDR2 SYDVKM. The V and J ends lost 1 base and 3 bases respectively, with 10 bases between them. CDR3: CASSLFGQNYEQYF. CDR3 sequence (DNA): TGTGCCAGCAGTTTATTCGGACAGAACTACGAGCAGTACTTC.

This chain connects TRBV6-5 to TRBJ2-5; 11 nucleotides match TRBD1. CDR1 MNHEY and CDR2 SVGAGI come from the germline V gene. J lost 7 bases, V lost 0 bases, and 1 base had no gene match. The CDR3 runs 14 residues. CDR3 sequence (DNA): TGTGCCAGCAGTTACTCCGGACAGGGGGCGACCCAGTACTTC. It translates to CASSYSGQGATQYF.